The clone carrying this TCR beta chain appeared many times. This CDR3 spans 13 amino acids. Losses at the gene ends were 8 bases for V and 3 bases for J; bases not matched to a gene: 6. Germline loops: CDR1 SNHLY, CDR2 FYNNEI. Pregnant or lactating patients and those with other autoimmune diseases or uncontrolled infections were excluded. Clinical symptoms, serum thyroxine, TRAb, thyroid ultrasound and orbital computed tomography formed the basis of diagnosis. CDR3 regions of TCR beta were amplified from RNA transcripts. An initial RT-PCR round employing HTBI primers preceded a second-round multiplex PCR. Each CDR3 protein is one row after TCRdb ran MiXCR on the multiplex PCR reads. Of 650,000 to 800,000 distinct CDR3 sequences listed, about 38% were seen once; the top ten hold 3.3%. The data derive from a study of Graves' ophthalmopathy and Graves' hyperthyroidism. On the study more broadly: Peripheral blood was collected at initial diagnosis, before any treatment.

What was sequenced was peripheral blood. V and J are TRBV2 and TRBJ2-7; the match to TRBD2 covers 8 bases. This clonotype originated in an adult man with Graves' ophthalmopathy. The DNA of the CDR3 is TGTGCCAGCCGCGGACTAGCTCTCTACGAGCAGTACTTC. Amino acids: CASRGLALYEQYF.